The 13 T cell receptor beta chains presented below share a single source sample, sequenced in a study of OX40 agonist ivuxolimab in advanced cancers. Measured with immunoSEQ multiplex PCR; TCRdb has only the in-frame clones, and not every one. The sample lists roughly 34,000 clones; about 92% were seen once. The sample in question was CD4+ or CD8+ T cells sorted from blood, obtained in a trial of the OX40 agonist ivuxolimab. These TCRs come from an adult with an advanced solid tumor such as melanoma, head and neck, liver or kidney cancer.

The chain uses TRBV7-8 and TRBJ2-5; D could derive from TRBD1 or TRBD2 (6 bases each). V dropped 1 base and J dropped 1 base, with 13 bases sitting between them. Per germline, CDR1 SGHVS and CDR2 FQNEAQ. This CDR3 region has 16 residues. CDR3 amino acids: CASSLVGWGAQETQYF. DNA of the CDR3: TGTGCCAGCAGCTTAGTGGGATGGGGGGCCCAAGAGACCCAGTACTTC.

V usage is TRBV7-9 and J usage is TRBJ1-4, with D perhaps TRBD1 (5 bases). The ends were cut back, 3 bases at V and 7 bases at J, with 9 bases in the middle. This CDR3 region has 13 residues. CDR1 is SEHNR, CDR2 FQNEAQ, per germline (reference sequence). CDR3 bases: TGTGCCAGCAGCTTGGGGGGTACTGAAAAACTGTTTTTT. Residues: CASSLGGTEKLFF.

V is TRBV27 and J is TRBJ2-1; D is undetermined. Germline V lookup: CDR1 MNHEY, CDR2 SMNVEV (reference sequence). V lost 0 bases and J lost 2, with 11 bases in between. The CDR3 runs to 16 residues. The CDR3 region is CASSLSILQAYNEQFF. The CDR3 DNA reads as TGTGCCAGCAGTTTATCGATACTGCAGGCCTACAATGAGCAGTTCTTC.

CDR3 sequence: CASGTSGSTDTQYF. The CDR3 coding sequence is TGCGCCAGCGGGACTAGCGGTAGCACAGATACGCAGTATTTT. This chain links TRBV23-1 with TRBJ2-3; TRBD2 aligns across 11 bases. TRBV23-1 is filed as an ORF, its function uncertain. V trimming: 8 bases; J trimming: 0 bases; junction bases outside the gene matches: 1. CDR3 size: 14 residues.

The CDR3 DNA follows: TGTGCCAGCAGCCAAGATCGGGGGGGTGGGCAGCCCCAGCATTTT. Amino acid sequence: CASSQDRGGGQPQHF. The chain joins TRBV4-2 to TRBJ1-5; D is perhaps TRBD1 (5 bases). There are 15 residues in the CDR3. Germline assignment: CDR1 LGHNA and CDR2 YNFKEQ. Trimming took off 0 bases at V and 7 bases at J, with 13 bases between the two ends.

The chain is built from TRBV4-1 and TRBJ1-4; D is ambiguous. The CDR3 length is 17 residues. Germline CDR1 MGHRA, CDR2 YSYEKL. V was cut by 0 bases and J by 0 bases, with 11 bases left in between. The CDR3 bases are TGCGCCAGCAGCCAAGATTACGAGCGGACAACTAATGAAAAACTGTTTTTT. It translates to CASSQDYERTTNEKLFF.

This sequence joins TRBV6-5 and TRBJ2-1; 7 bases align to TRBD1. The CDR3 runs to 14 residues. Germline CDR1 and CDR2: MNHEY and SVGAGI. Trimming at V came to 5 bases and at J to 5 bases, leaving 6 bases not matched to a gene. CDR3 sequence (DNA): TGTGCCAGCAGTGCCGGGACAGTAGACAATGAGCAGTTCTTC. Residues: CASSAGTVDNEQFF.

J is TRBJ2-1 and V is TRBV30; D might be TRBD2 (5 bases). The germline CDR1 and CDR2 sequences are GTSNPN and SVGIG (reference sequence). The CDR3 is 13 amino acids. V dropped 2 bases and J dropped 6 bases, with 11 bases sitting between them. The CDR3: CAWSLDLRNEQFF. In DNA form, the CDR3 reads TGTGCCTGGAGTCTGGACTTACGCAATGAGCAGTTCTTC.

This clone was detected only once. V gene TRBV27 combines with J gene TRBJ1-5; 9 positions agree with TRBD1. From germline, CDR1 is MNHEY and CDR2 SMNVEV (reference sequence). V shed 7 bases and J 4 bases; nucleotides not matched to a gene: 8. The CDR3 is 15 residues long. The CDR3, as DNA: TGTGCCAGCAAGCCGGGACAGGGTCATAATCAGCCCCAGCATTTT. Translation: CASKPGQGHNQPQHF.

The chain recombines TRBV10-1 with TRBJ2-4; D is perhaps TRBD1 or TRBD2 (5 bases each). V dropped 3 bases and J dropped 0 bases, with 18 bases sitting between them. Germline CDR1 reads WNHNN; CDR2 reads SYGVQD (reference sequence). The CDR3 totals 18 residues. This CDR3 reads CASSEAEDTNLAKNIQYF. The CDR3 DNA sequence: TGCGCCAGCAGTGAAGCGGAGGACACAAATCTAGCCAAAAACATTCAGTACTTC.

The V and J genes are TRBV6-5 and TRBJ2-7; D perhaps matches TRBD1 (7 bases). Per the germline V gene, CDR1 is MNHEY and CDR2 is SVGAGI. This CDR3 is built from 14 residues. The V end lost 6 bases, the J end lost 4 bases, and 16 bases lay between the germline ends. CDR3 sequence (DNA): TGTGCCAGCAGCCCCGACAGGGAGGTATACGAGCAGTACTTC. It codes for CASSPDREVYEQYF.

V gene TRBV5-1 combines with J gene TRBJ2-5, with TRBD2 as a possible D gene (6 bases). CDR1 and CDR2 from the germline V gene are SGHRS and YFSETQ. V was clipped by 7 bases and J by 2 bases, with 21 bases between them. There are 16 residues in the CDR3. CDR3 sequence reads: CASGGTRDSTQETQYF. DNA for the CDR3: TGCGCCAGCGGCGGAACGCGGGACTCCACACAAGAGACCCAGTACTTC.

V is TRBV27 and J is TRBJ1-1, with a weak D call TRBD1 (6 bases). V was cut by 2 bases and J by 2 bases, with 12 bases left in between. Per germline, CDR1 MNHEY and CDR2 SMNVEV (reference sequence). CDR3 length: 15 amino acids. The CDR3 DNA sequence: TGTGCCAGCAGTTTAAGGGGGTGGGCTAACACTGAAGCTTTCTTT. Its protein product is CASSLRGWANTEAFF.